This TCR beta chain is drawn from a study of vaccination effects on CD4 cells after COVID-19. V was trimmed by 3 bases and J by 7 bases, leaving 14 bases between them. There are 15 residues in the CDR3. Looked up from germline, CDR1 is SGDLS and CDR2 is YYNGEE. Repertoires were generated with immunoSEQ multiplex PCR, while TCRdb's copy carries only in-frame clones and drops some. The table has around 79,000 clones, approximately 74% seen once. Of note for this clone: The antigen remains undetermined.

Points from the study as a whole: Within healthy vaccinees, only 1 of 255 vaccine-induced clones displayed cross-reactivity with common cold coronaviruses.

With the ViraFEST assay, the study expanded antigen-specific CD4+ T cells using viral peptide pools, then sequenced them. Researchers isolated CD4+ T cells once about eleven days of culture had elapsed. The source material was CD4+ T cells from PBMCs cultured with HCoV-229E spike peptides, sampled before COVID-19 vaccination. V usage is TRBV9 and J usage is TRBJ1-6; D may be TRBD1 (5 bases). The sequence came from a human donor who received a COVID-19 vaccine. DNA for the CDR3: TGTGCCAGCAGCGCCCTAAGGGACGGAAATTCACCCCTCCACTTT. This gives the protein CASSALRDGNSPLHF.